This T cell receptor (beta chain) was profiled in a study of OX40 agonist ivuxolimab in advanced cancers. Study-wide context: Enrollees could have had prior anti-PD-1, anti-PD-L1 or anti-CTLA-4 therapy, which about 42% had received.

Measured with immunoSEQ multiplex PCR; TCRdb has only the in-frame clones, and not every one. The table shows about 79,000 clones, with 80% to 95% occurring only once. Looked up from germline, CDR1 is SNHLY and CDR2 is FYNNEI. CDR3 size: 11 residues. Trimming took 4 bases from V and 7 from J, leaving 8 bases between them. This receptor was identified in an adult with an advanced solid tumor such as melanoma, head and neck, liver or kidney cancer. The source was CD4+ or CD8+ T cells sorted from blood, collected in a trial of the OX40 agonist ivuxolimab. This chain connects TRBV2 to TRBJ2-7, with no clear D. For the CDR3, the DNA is TGTGCCAGCAGTGCCCTTTTTGAGCAGTACTTC. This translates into CASSALFEQYF.